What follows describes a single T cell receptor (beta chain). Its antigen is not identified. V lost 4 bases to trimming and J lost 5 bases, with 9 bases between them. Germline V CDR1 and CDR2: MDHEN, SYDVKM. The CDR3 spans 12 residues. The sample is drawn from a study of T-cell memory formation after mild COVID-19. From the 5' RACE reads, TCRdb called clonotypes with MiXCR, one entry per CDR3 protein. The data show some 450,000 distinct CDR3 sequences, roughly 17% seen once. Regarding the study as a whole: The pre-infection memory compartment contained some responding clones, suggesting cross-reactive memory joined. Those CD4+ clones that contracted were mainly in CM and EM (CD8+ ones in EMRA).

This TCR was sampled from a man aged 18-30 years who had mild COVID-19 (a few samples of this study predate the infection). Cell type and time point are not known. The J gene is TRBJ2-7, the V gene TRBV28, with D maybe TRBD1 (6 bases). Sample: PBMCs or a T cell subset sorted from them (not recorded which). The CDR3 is CASSSQGHEQYF. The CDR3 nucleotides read TGTGCCAGCAGTTCACAGGGACACGAGCAGTACTTC. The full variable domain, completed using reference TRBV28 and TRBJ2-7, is DVKVTQSSRYLVKRTGEKVFLECVQDMDHENMFWYRQDPGLGLRLIYFSYDVKMKEKGDIPEGYSVSREKKERFSLILESASTNQTSMYLCASSSQGHEQYFGPGTRLTVT.